This TCR beta chain was identified in a study of T cells in Graves' hyperthyroidism and ophthalmopathy. Broader study findings: Blood also carried most thyroid clonotypes expanded above 0.001.

V shed 4 bases and J shed 0 bases, with 10 bases lying between them. The CDR3 extends over 15 amino acids. Germline values: CDR1 MDHEN, CDR2 SYDVKM. The study included ophthalmopathy patients with Clinical Activity Score at least 3, NOSPECS grade at least 4 and duration under 3 months. A patient was excluded if there was uncontrolled infection, other autoimmune disease, pregnancy or lactation. The CDR3 regions of TCR beta were amplified from RNA transcripts. Primed by the HTBI set, a first-round RT-PCR was run on the TCR CDR3. Each CDR3 protein is one row after TCRdb ran MiXCR on the multiplex PCR reads. In the table there are fewer than 400,000 distinct CDR3 sequences, over 12% of which are singletons. This clonotype has at least ten counts. Its antigen is currently unknown.

Source material: blood. The origin of this receptor is a man in his fifties with Graves' ophthalmopathy. The rearrangement joins TRBV28 to TRBJ2-1, with D unclear. In nucleotides, the CDR3 is TGTGCCAGCAGTTCGGTCTCTAGCTCCTACAATGAGCAGTTCTTC. Its protein is CASSSVSSSYNEQFF. The whole variable domain, filled in from reference TRBV28 and TRBJ2-1, reads DVKVTQSSRYLVKRTGEKVFLECVQDMDHENMFWYRQDPGLGLRLIYFSYDVKMKEKGDIPEGYSVSREKKERFSLILESASTNQTSMYLCASSSVSSSYNEQFFGPGTRLTVL.